This T cell receptor beta chain derives from a study of T cell changes during pregnancy in multiple sclerosis. The length of the CDR3 is 15 residues. With 7 bases clipped from V and 7 bases from J, the junction kept 11 bases outside the gene matches. The germline CDR1 and CDR2 sequences are LNHDA and SQIVND (reference sequence). This clone was observed a few times. Produced via immunoSEQ multiplex PCR; TCRdb's table is partial and in-frame only. The profile shows some 70,000 clones, approximately 90% of them singletons. This sequence originates from a female donor with multiple sclerosis, enrolled in a pregnancy study. The chain has TRBV19 and TRBJ2-1, with TRBD1 identical over 9 bases. Specimen: peripheral blood, collected in the third trimester of pregnancy. In DNA, the CDR3 is TGTGCCAGTAAATCCGGGACAGGGTACCCAAATGAGCAGTTCTTC. Its translation is CASKSGTGYPNEQFF.